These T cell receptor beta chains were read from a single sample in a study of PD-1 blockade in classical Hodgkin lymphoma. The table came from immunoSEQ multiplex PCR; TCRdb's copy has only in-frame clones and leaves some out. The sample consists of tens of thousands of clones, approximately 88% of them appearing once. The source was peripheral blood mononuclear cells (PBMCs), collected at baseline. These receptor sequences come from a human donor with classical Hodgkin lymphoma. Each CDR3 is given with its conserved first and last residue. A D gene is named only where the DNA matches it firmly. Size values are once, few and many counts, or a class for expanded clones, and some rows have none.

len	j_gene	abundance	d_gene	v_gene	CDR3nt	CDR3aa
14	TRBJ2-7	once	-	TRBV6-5	TGTGCCAGCAGTTACGGGGGGGGGCCCTACGAGCAGTACTTC	CASSYGGGPYEQYF
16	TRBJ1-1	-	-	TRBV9	TGTGCCAGCAGCGTAGAGGCAGGGTGGGAGGACACTGAAGCTTTCTTT	CASSVEAGWEDTEAFF
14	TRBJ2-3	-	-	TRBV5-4	TGTGCCAGCAGCTTGGCTCTTTCAACAGATACGCAGTATTTT	CASSLALSTDTQYF
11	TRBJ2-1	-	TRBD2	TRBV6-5	TGTGCCAGCACGGGAGGACTAGCGCAGTTCTTC	CASTGGLAQFF
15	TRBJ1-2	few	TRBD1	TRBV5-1	TGCGCCAGCCGGGTGGGGACAGGGTTAAACTATGGCTACACCTTC	CASRVGTGLNYGYTF
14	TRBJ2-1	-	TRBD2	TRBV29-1	TGCAGCGTTGACGCAGGGGGACTAGCCTATGAGCAGTTCTTC	CSVDAGGLAYEQFF
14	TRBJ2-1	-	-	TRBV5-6	TGTGCCAGCAGCACGCCTCGGAGCTACAATGAGCAGTTCTTC	CASSTPRSYNEQFF
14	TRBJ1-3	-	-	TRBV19	TGTGCCAGTGGGTTAGGGGCCTCTGGAAACACCATATATTTT	CASGLGASGNTIYF
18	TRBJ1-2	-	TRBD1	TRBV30	TGTGCCTGGAGTGGTCGAAAGGGACAGGCGGAGAAAACCTATGGCTACACCTTC	CAWSGRKGQAEKTYGYTF
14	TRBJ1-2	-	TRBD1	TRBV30	TGTGCCTGGAGTGTAGTACAGGGGGGCTATGGCTACACCTTC	CAWSVVQGGYGYTF
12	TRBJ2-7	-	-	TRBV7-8	TGTGCCAGCAGCTTAACTTACTACGAGCAGTACTTC	CASSLTYYEQYF
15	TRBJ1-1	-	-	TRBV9	TGTGCCAGCAGCGTAGACCCAGACACACTGATCGGAGCTTTCTTT	CASSVDPDTLIGAFF
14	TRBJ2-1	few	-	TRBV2	TGTGCCAGCAGGGGTCCGGGGGGCGCCGGGGAGCAGTTCTTC	CASRGPGGAGEQFF
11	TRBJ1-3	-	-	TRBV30	TGTGCCTGGACCCGCTCAGGCACCATATATTTT	CAWTRSGTIYF
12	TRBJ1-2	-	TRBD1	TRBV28	TGTGCCAGCAGTCTCAACAGGGGCGGCTACACCTTC	CASSLNRGGYTF
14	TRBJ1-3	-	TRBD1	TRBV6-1	TGTGCCAGCAGTCCGACAGGGGCCGGAAACACCATATATTTT	CASSPTGAGNTIYF
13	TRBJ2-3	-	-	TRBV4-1	TGCGCCAGCAGCCAAGAAGTCTCCGATACGCAGTATTTT	CASSQEVSDTQYF
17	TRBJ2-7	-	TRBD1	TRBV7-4	TGTGCCAGCACCGGACAGGGGCGAAAACAGAAAACCTACGAGCAGTACTTC	CASTGQGRKQKTYEQYF
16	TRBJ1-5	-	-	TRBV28	TGTGCCAGCGGATCCGGACAAGTTTTTACCAATCAGCCCCAGCATTTT	CASGSGQVFTNQPQHF
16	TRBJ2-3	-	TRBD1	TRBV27	TGTGCCAGCAGTCTGACAGGGGGCGAGAGCACAGATACGCAGTATTTT	CASSLTGGESTDTQYF
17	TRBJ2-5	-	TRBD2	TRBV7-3	TGTGCCAGCAGCTTAGGTTCCATGGGGACTAGCGGGGAGACCCAGTACTTC	CASSLGSMGTSGETQYF
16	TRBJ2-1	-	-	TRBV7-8	TGTGCCAGCAGTCCTGTAAGGGCCCCCGGCCGGAATGAGCAGTTCTTC	CASSPVRAPGRNEQFF
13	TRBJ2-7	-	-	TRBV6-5	TGTGCCAGCAGTTGGGGCTTCCGCTACGAGCAGTACTTC	CASSWGFRYEQYF
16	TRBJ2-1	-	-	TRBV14	TGTGCCAGCAGCCAAGATTTCCTCGGGGGTGGGGATGAGCAGTTCTTC	CASSQDFLGGGDEQFF
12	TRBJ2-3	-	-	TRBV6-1	TGTGCCAGCAGGCCTAGCACAGATACGCAGTATTTT	CASRPSTDTQYF
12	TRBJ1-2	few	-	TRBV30	TGTGCCTGGAGTGGAACAGCCTATGGCTACACCTTC	CAWSGTAYGYTF
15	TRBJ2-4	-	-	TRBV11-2	TGTGCCAGCAGCAAAGGAGTTCTAGCCAAAAACATTCAGTACTTC	CASSKGVLAKNIQYF
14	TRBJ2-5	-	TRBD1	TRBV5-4	TGTGCCAGCAGCCCGGGGACAGACCAAGAGACCCAGTACTTC	CASSPGTDQETQYF
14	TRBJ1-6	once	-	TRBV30	TGTGCCTGGAGTGTACGACAGTATAATTCACCCCTCCACTTT	CAWSVRQYNSPLHF
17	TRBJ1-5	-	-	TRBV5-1	TGCGCCAGCAGCTTTACCCCCTTACAAGGGGTGGGCCAGCCCCAGCATTTT	CASSFTPLQGVGQPQHF
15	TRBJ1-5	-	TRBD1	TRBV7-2	TGTGCCAGCAGCTTGGCCAGGGGGGGGATTCAGCCCCAGCATTTT	CASSLARGGIQPQHF
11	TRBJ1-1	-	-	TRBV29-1	TGCAGCGCAGTCAGGAACACTGAAGCTTTCTTT	CSAVRNTEAFF
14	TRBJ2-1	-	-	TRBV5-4	TGTGCCAGCAGCCAAGATCGGGAGTGGAATGAGCAGTTCTTC	CASSQDREWNEQFF
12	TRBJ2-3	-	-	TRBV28	TGTGCCAGCAGTTTCCAACCAGGCACGCAGTATTTT	CASSFQPGTQYF
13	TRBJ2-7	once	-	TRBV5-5	TGTGCCAGCAGCTTGTGGGTCACGTCCGAGCAGTACTTC	CASSLWVTSEQYF
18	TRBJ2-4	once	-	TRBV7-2	TGTGCCAGCAGCTTGGGACCATGGGGGGCGAGGTGGGAAAACATTCAGTACTTC	CASSLGPWGARWENIQYF
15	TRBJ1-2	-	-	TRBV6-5	TGTGCCAGCAGCCCGACAGGCCTAATTAACTATGGCTACACCTTC	CASSPTGLINYGYTF
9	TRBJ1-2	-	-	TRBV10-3	TGTGCCATCGGGACTGGCTACACCTTC	CAIGTGYTF